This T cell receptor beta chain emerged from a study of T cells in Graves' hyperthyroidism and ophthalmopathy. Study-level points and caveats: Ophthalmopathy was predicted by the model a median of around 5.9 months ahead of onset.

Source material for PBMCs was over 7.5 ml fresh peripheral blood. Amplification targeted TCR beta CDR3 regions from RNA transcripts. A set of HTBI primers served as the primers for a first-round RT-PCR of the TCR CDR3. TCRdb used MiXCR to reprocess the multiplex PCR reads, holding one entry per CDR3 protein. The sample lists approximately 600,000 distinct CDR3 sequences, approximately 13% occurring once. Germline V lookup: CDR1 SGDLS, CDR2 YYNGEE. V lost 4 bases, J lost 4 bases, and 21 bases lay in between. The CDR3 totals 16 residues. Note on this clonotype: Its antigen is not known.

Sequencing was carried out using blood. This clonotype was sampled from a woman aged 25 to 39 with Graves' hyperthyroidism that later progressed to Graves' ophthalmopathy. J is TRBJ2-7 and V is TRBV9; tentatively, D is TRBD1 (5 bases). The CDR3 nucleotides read TGTGCCAGCAGCCCAATTCAGGGCCGAAGTATGTACGAGCAGTACTTC. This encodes CASSPIQGRSMYEQYF.